Listed here are 13 T cell receptor beta chains from one sample, sequenced in a study of T cell responses to AZD1222 COVID-19 vaccine. Using immunoSEQ multiplex PCR, the repertoire was profiled, and TCRdb retains in-frame clones only, with some absent. In the table there are tens of thousands of clones, about 89% of which are singletons. The source material was peripheral blood, sampled 28 days after the second AZD1222 dose. These receptors were obtained from an adult who received the AZD1222 COVID-19 vaccine.

This clone was seen once. The V call is TRBV6-5, the J call TRBJ1-4; no definite D call. CDR1 and CDR2 (germline): MNHEY, SVGAGI. This CDR3 region has 13 residues. Deletions cut 8 bases from V and 4 bases from J, with 11 bases between. CDR3 in DNA: TGTGCCAGCCTTCCTCAGAGTAATGAAAAACTGTTTTTT. This encodes CASLPQSNEKLFF.

V is TRBV19 and J is TRBJ1-2; tentatively, D is TRBD1 (5 bases). Germline-derived CDR1 and CDR2 are LNHDA and SQIVND (reference sequence). This CDR3 is built from 13 residues. Trimming cost V 5 bases and J 5 bases, with 12 bases left between them. CDR3 region: CASSAYRWYGYTF. Written as DNA, the CDR3 is TGTGCCAGTAGTGCCTACAGGTGGTATGGCTACACCTTC.

The V gene is TRBV24-1, the J gene TRBJ2-1; D assignment may be TRBD1 or TRBD2 (5 bases each). Germline-derived CDR1 and CDR2 are KGHDR and SFDVKD. The V and J ends lost 10 bases and 6 bases respectively, with 15 bases between them. This CDR3 spans 13 amino acids. In DNA, the CDR3 is TGTGCCACGGGCGATGGGGCGGGCAATGAGCAGTTCTTC. Translating gives CATGDGAGNEQFF.

This chain connects TRBV6-2 or TRBV6-3 to TRBJ2-4; 13 nucleotides align to TRBD2. J gave up 6 bases and V 7 bases, and 18 bases lay outside the gene matches. This CDR3 contains 19 residues. The germline CDR1 and CDR2 sequences are MNHEY and SVGEGT. The CDR3 spells CASTPPIGTSGVGLNIQYF. The CDR3 nucleotides read TGTGCCAGCACCCCCCCGATAGGGACTAGCGGGGTCGGATTAAACATTCAGTACTTC.

V usage is TRBV7-8 and J usage is TRBJ1-1; TRBD1 matches 8 bases. With V trimmed by 5 bases and J by 1 base, 6 bases remained unmatched. This CDR3 region has 15 residues. In germline, CDR1 is SGHVS, CDR2 FQNEAQ. DNA of the CDR3: TGTGCCAGCAGCCCCCGGGACAGGAGGAACACTGAAGCTTTCTTT. Its protein product is CASSPRDRRNTEAFF.

This chain connects TRBV6-5 to TRBJ1-5; TRBD1 matches at 11 bases. The CDR3 contains 13 residues. J was trimmed by 7 bases and V by 6 bases; bases with no gene match: 2. From germline, CDR1 is MNHEY and CDR2 SVGAGI. CDR3 residues: CASRGQGGQPQHF. In DNA form, the CDR3 reads TGTGCCAGCAGGGGACAGGGGGGCCAGCCCCAGCATTTT.

This chain uses TRBV20-1 with TRBJ2-7; unclear D gene. V lost 3 bases, J lost 4 bases, and 10 bases lay in between. CDR1 is DFQATT, CDR2 SNEGSKA, per germline (reference sequence). This CDR3 comprises 12 residues. This chain's CDR3 is CSASRQDYEQYF. The CDR3 DNA reads as TGCAGTGCTAGTCGCCAGGATTACGAGCAGTACTTC.

This chain connects TRBV3-1 (or the pseudogene TRBV3-2) to TRBJ2-1; D not certain. CDR1 and CDR2 (germline): LGHDT, YNNKEL (reference sequence). Trimming stripped 4 bases from V and 6 bases from J, with 7 bases between. There are 12 residues in the CDR3. The CDR3 region is CASSRRINEQFF. The CDR3 DNA is TGTGCCAGCAGCCGGAGAATCAATGAGCAGTTCTTC.

The CDR3 DNA follows: TGCGCCAGCAGCTTGGGGGGACATGGGAGTTCGAACACCGGGGAGCTGTTTTTT. As protein: CASSLGGHGSSNTGELFF. The rearrangement links TRBV5-1 to TRBJ2-2, with D tentatively TRBD1 (6 bases). This CDR3 region has 18 residues. The V gene's germline CDR1 is SGHRS and CDR2 YFSETQ. Trimming pared 0 bases from V and 0 bases from J, leaving 15 bases between.

This CDR3 is CASTPGQGAGELFF. The CDR3 DNA reads as TGTGCCAGCACACCGGGACAGGGGGCCGGGGAGCTGTTTTTT. The chain uses TRBV6-5 and TRBJ2-2; 11 nucleotides agree with TRBD1. The CDR3 totals 14 residues. The V gene's germline CDR1 is MNHEY and CDR2 SVGAGI. The trim removed 7 bases at V and 6 bases at J, leaving 4 bases unmatched.

This sequence joins TRBV14 and TRBJ2-5; D perhaps matches TRBD2 (6 bases). Trimming cost V 4 bases and J 5 bases, with 11 bases left between them. The CDR3 is 13 amino acids. CDR1 SGHDN and CDR2 FVKESK come from the germline V gene. The CDR3 DNA is TGTGCCAGCAGCCCCCTAGCGATGGAGACCCAGTACTTC. This gives the protein CASSPLAMETQYF.

This clone came up once. The chain uses TRBV29-1 and TRBJ1-1, with a tentative D call TRBD1 (6 bases). V lost 6 bases, J lost 6 bases, and 23 bases lay in between. Germline lookup yields CDR1 SQVTM and CDR2 ANQGSEA. The CDR3 consists of 15 residues. The CDR3 loop is CSVPRTELRSAEAFF. CDR3 in DNA: TGCAGCGTACCTAGGACAGAACTGAGGAGCGCTGAAGCTTTCTTT.

The chain uses TRBV6-5 and TRBJ1-5; D unresolved. There are 14 residues in the CDR3. The germline gives CDR1 MNHEY, CDR2 SVGAGI. V was cut by 6 bases and J by 3 bases, with 12 bases left in between. Here the CDR3 reads CASRQVGFNQPQHF. CDR3 DNA sequence: TGTGCCAGCAGACAAGTAGGGTTCAATCAGCCCCAGCATTTT.